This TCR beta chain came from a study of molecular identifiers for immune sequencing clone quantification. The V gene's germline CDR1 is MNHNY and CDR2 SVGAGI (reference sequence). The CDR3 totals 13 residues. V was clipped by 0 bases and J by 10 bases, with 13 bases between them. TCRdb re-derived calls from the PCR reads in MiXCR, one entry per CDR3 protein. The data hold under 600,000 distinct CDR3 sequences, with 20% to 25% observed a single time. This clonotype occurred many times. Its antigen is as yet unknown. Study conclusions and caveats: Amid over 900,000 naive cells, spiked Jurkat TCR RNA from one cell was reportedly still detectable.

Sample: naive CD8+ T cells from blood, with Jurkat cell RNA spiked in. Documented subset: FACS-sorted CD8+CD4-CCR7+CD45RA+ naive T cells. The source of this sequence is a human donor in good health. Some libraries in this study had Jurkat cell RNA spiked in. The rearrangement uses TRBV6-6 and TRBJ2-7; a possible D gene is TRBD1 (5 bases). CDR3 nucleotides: TGTGCCAGCAGTTACTCACCAGGGAATGGCCAGTACTTC. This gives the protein CASSYSPGNGQYF.